The 17 T cell receptor beta chains given below trace back to one sample, sequenced in a study of blood T cell repertoires in COVID-19. The method was immunoSEQ multiplex PCR; TCRdb's version includes in-frame clones alone and lacks a portion of them. The table has approximately 250,000 clones, 86% seen once; the top ten hold approximately 2%. The sample was peripheral blood. These TCRs come from a man aged 30 to 45 with active or convalescent COVID-19.

V is TRBV6-5 and J is TRBJ1-5, with D maybe TRBD1 (6 bases). Looked up from germline, CDR1 is MNHEY and CDR2 is SVGAGI. The CDR3 extends over 13 amino acids. The V and J ends lost 6 bases and 9 bases respectively, with 15 bases between them. CDR3 sequence reads: CASSITGSLPQHF. In nucleotides, the CDR3 is TGTGCCAGCAGCATTACAGGGTCCTTGCCCCAGCATTTT.

This chain joins TRBV10-1 and TRBJ2-1, with TRBD1 identical over 7 bases. Germline values: CDR1 WNHNN, CDR2 SYGVQD (reference sequence). Trimming removed 4 bases from V and 7 bases from J; junction bases left unmatched: 10. The length of the CDR3 is 15 residues. In nucleotides, the CDR3 is TGCGCCAGCAGTGCCGACAGGGCTGGTTTAAATGAGCAGTTCTTC. Its translation is CASSADRAGLNEQFF.

CDR3 coding DNA: TGTGCCAGCAGCTTCGGGGAAGGCAATGAAAAACTGTTTTTT. Translation: CASSFGEGNEKLFF. The J gene is TRBJ1-4, the V gene TRBV7-9; D remains ambiguous. Germline V CDR1 and CDR2: SEHNR, FQNEAQ (reference sequence). Trimming cost V 3 bases and J 5 bases, with 10 bases left between them. CDR3 length equals 14 residues.

The genes are TRBV3-1 (or the pseudogene TRBV3-2) and TRBJ2-5; 8 nucleotides agree with TRBD1. Germline values: CDR1 LGHDT, CDR2 YNNKEL (reference sequence). V lost 5 bases to trimming and J lost 2 bases; unmatched junction nucleotides: 4. The CDR3 has 14 amino acids. This CDR3 is CASSYRGNQETQYF. The CDR3 DNA reads as TGTGCCAGCAGCTACAGGGGGAATCAAGAGACCCAGTACTTC.

This clone was recorded once. The J gene is TRBJ1-5, the V gene TRBV6-5, with D tentatively TRBD1 (6 bases). The ends were cut back, 4 bases at V and 0 bases at J, with 10 bases in the middle. CDR1 is MNHEY, CDR2 SVGAGI, per germline. The CDR3 totals 15 residues. DNA of the CDR3: TGTGCCAGCAGTTGGACAGAAGATAGCAATCAGCCCCAGCATTTT. Translation: CASSWTEDSNQPQHF.

This chain joins TRBV5-5 and TRBJ2-7, with D perhaps TRBD2 (6 bases). The CDR3 is 15 residues long. CDR1 is SGHKS and CDR2 is YYEKEE in the germline V gene (reference sequence). Trimming stripped 4 bases from V and 2 bases from J, with 16 bases between. The DNA for the CDR3 is TGTGCCAGCAGCCAGGACCGGGGGACGACCTACGAGCAGTACTTC. It specifies CASSQDRGTTYEQYF.

The rearrangement uses TRBV7-2 and TRBJ1-1; D is ambiguous. Trimming stripped 2 bases from V and 1 base from J, with 11 bases between. In germline, CDR1 is SGHTA, CDR2 FQGNSA. The CDR3 runs to 15 residues. CDR3 nucleotides: TGTGCCAGCAGCTTAAACACTATTAGGAACACTGAAGCTTTCTTT. Protein product: CASSLNTIRNTEAFF. Supplemented by reference TRBV7-2 and TRBJ1-1, the full variable domain reads GAGVSQSPSNKVTEKGKDVELRCDPISGHTALYWYRQSLGQGLEFLIYFQGNSAPDKSGLPSDRFSAERTGGSVSTLTIQRTQQEDSAVYLCASSLNTIRNTEAFFGQGTRLTVV.

The V and J genes are TRBV13 and TRBJ2-1; 8 positions agree with TRBD1. The CDR3 is 16 amino acids. Looked up from germline, CDR1 is PRHDT and CDR2 is FYEKMQ (reference sequence). The trim removed 6 bases at V and 8 bases at J, leaving 15 bases unmatched. This CDR3 is CASRRPLSRGLHEQFF. As DNA, the CDR3 is TGTGCCAGCAGGCGCCCCCTTTCCAGGGGGCTGCATGAGCAGTTCTTC.

V is TRBV6-2 or TRBV6-3 and J is TRBJ1-5; D might be TRBD1 (5 bases). This CDR3 comprises 13 residues. Germline values: CDR1 MNHEY, CDR2 SVGEGT. V lost 4 bases to trimming and J lost 3 bases, with 7 bases between them. CDR3 bases: TGTGCCAGCAGTTTAGGGGCCAATCAGCCCCAGCATTTT. Encoded protein: CASSLGANQPQHF.

The rearrangement links TRBV5-6 to TRBJ1-2; 7 bases are a match to TRBD1. CDR1 and CDR2 (germline): SGHDT, YYEEEE. The V segment lost 0 bases and the J segment 3 bases; nucleotides outside the gene matches: 5. CDR3 length equals 15 residues. This CDR3 is CASSLVQGVDYGYTF. CDR3 nucleotide sequence: TGTGCCAGCAGCTTGGTCCAGGGGGTTGACTATGGCTACACCTTC.

V gene TRBV30 combines with J gene TRBJ2-3; the match to TRBD2 covers 9 bases. Per the germline V gene, CDR1 is GTSNPN and CDR2 is SVGIG (reference sequence). The CDR3 runs to 15 residues. Germline trimming cut 4 bases from V and 2 bases from J; bases unmatched to any gene: 7. The CDR3 bases are TGTGCCTGGACGAGCGGGGGGACGATCACAGATACGCAGTATTTT. Protein: CAWTSGGTITDTQYF.

CDR3 region: CASSLWGQRGYTF. The CDR3 nucleotides are TGTGCCAGCAGCTTATGGGGCCAGCGTGGCTACACCTTC. The chain is built from TRBV11-2 and TRBJ1-2; tentative D call: TRBD1 (5 bases). CDR3 length equals 13 residues. Trimming stripped 2 bases from V and 7 bases from J, with 11 bases between. CDR1 SGHAT and CDR2 FQNNGV come from the germline V gene.

The rearrangement joins TRBV11-2 to TRBJ2-7, with D possibly TRBD1 on 5 matching bases. The V and J ends lost 5 bases and 0 bases respectively, with 11 bases between them. The CDR3 contains 14 residues. Germline loops: CDR1 SGHAT, CDR2 FQNNGV. The CDR3 region has the DNA TGTGCCAGCAGCCGCTTGACAGACTCCTACGAGCAGTACTTC. Its translation: CASSRLTDSYEQYF.

This chain connects TRBV5-4 to TRBJ1-2; D possibly corresponds to TRBD1 (5 bases). CDR3 length: 10 residues. With 5 bases removed from V and 8 bases from J, the gap between germline ends came to 7 bases. Germline CDR1 and CDR2: SGHNT and YYREEE (reference sequence). CDR3 DNA: TGTGCCAGCAGGGGGCACGGCTACACCTTC. Protein sequence: CASRGHGYTF.

This clone turned up a few times. This sample also contains other DNA sequences that code for the same CDR3. The CDR3 protein is CASSTSSYNEQFF. As DNA, the CDR3 is TGTGCCAGCAGTACTAGCTCCTACAATGAGCAGTTCTTC. J is TRBJ2-1 and V is TRBV27; D may be TRBD2 (5 bases). V lost 5 bases and J 0 bases, leaving 5 bases between the germline ends. Germline CDR1 is MNHEY and CDR2 is SMNVEV (reference sequence). The CDR3 loop spans 13 amino acids.

This rearrangement joins TRBV29-1 to TRBJ1-1, with D possibly TRBD1 on 5 matching bases. The V end was cut by 3 bases, the J end by 6 bases, with 14 bases between. CDR1 and CDR2 from the germline V gene are SQVTM and ANQGSEA. The CDR3 has 13 residues. In DNA form, the CDR3 reads TGCAGCGTTGACCCCGACAGTCTCGCTGAAGCTTTCTTT. Its translation: CSVDPDSLAEAFF.

The genes are TRBV5-5 and TRBJ2-2; TRBD2 matches 8 bases. Looked up from germline, CDR1 is SGHKS and CDR2 is YYEKEE (reference sequence). The V gene end was trimmed by 1 base and the J gene end by 4 bases; junction bases not matched to a gene: 12. CDR3 length equals 18 residues. This CDR3 reads CASSLHYLRGESTGELFF. The CDR3 nucleotides read TGTGCCAGCAGCTTGCATTATTTGCGGGGGGAGAGCACCGGGGAGCTGTTTTTT.